This entry lists 9 T cell receptor beta chains sequenced from one sample in a study of CD8 T cells in ankylosing spondylitis. One entry per CDR3 protein results from TCRdb running MiXCR on the 5' RACE reads. The sample holds about 280,000 distinct CDR3 sequences; 15% to 20% are singletons and the top ten take 7.5% to 9%. The specimen sequenced was blood, either unsorted or a sorted T cell fraction (not recorded which). The receptor source for this set is a male donor with ankylosing spondylitis or in good health (not recorded which).

V gene TRBV4-1 combines with J gene TRBJ1-1; perhaps TRBD1 as D (5 bases). This CDR3 region has 14 residues. The germline CDR1 and CDR2 sequences are MGHRA and YSYEKL. V was cut by 4 bases and J by 1 base, with 10 bases left in between. The CDR3 nucleotides read TGCGCCAGCAGCCCGGGGGGAGGGAACACTGAAGCTTTCTTT. Translated, it gives CASSPGGGNTEAFF.

This clonotype was detected a few times. V is TRBV5-1 and J is TRBJ2-1; unclear D gene. Between the trimmed V and J ends, which lost 0 bases and 0 bases, there was a span of 13 bases. CDR1 is SGHRS and CDR2 is YFSETQ in the germline V gene. The CDR3 extends over 17 amino acids. CDR3 sequence (DNA): TGCGCCAGCAGCTTGGATCCCAGCCAGAGCTCCTACAATGAGCAGTTCTTC. It is translated as CASSLDPSQSSYNEQFF. The full variable domain, its missing parts supplied by reference TRBV5-1 and TRBJ2-1, is KAGVTQTPRYLIKTRGQQVTLSCSPISGHRSVSWYQQTPGQGLQFLFEYFSETQRNKGNFPGRFSGRQFSNSRSEMNVSTLELGDSALYLCASSLDPSQSSYNEQFFGPGTRLTVL.

This clonotype was found a few times. J is TRBJ1-1 and V is TRBV12-3 or TRBV12-4; 9 bases fit TRBD1. This CDR3 contains 16 residues. The trim removed 5 bases at V and 1 base at J, leaving 8 bases unmatched. The CDR3 nucleotides read TGTGCCAGCAGTCCCAGACAGGGGGAGGGGAACACTGAAGCTTTCTTT. Amino acid sequence: CASSPRQGEGNTEAFF.

This sequence joins TRBV25-1 and TRBJ2-1; D unresolved. Germline V gives CDR1 MGHDK, CDR2 SYGVNS. The CDR3 loop spans 16 amino acids. Deletions cut 4 bases from V and 0 bases from J, with 13 bases between. The CDR3 region has the DNA TGTGCCAGCAGTGTGTTACGGTCGAGCTCCTACAATGAGCAGTTCTTC. It is translated as CASSVLRSSSYNEQFF.

This chain connects TRBV10-3 to TRBJ2-4; tentatively, D is TRBD1 (6 bases). Germline V gene data show CDR1 as ENHRY and CDR2 as SYGVKD. Trimming pared 2 bases from V and 8 bases from J, leaving 19 bases between. This CDR3 has 16 amino acids. Here the CDR3 DNA reads TGTGCCATCAGTGAGAGAACCGGGCCAGGGGTGGACATTCAGTACTTC. This translates into CAISERTGPGVDIQYF.

V gene TRBV30 combines with J gene TRBJ1-2, with D unclear. CDR3 length: 15 amino acids. V gave up 3 bases and J gave up 0 bases, with 14 bases separating them. Germline V gene sequence: CDR1 GTSNPN, CDR2 SVGIG (reference sequence). CDR3 nucleotide sequence: TGTGCCTGGAGCGCCCCCCGCGAAGCTAACTATGGCTACACCTTC. This codes for CAWSAPREANYGYTF.

The rearrangement uses TRBV6-1 and TRBJ2-1; no reliable D call. The CDR3 contains 13 residues. V lost 7 bases and J 15 bases, leaving 22 bases between the germline ends. Germline V lookup: CDR1 MNHNS, CDR2 SASEGT. CDR3 region: CASTLKGLLGWFF. For the CDR3, the DNA is TGTGCCAGCACCTTAAAGGGCTTGCTGGGGTGGTTCTTC.

This clonotype was picked up a small number of times. The V and J genes are TRBV3-1 and TRBJ2-2; no clear D gene. The CDR3 is 12 residues long. From germline, CDR1 is LGHDT and CDR2 YNNKEL (reference sequence). The V and J ends lost 2 bases and 4 bases respectively, with 2 bases between them. The CDR3, as DNA: TGTGCCAGCAGCCAACCCACCGGGGAGCTGTTTTTT. Its protein is CASSQPTGELFF.

J is TRBJ2-3 and V is TRBV20-1, with 8 positions matching TRBD2. This CDR3 spans 15 amino acids. Germline CDR1 reads DFQATT; CDR2 reads SNEGSKA (reference sequence). Trimming took 6 bases from V and 1 from J; bases not matched to a gene: 9. The DNA of the CDR3 is TGCAGTGCGGGCGGGGGGCCGAAAGGCACAGATACGCAGTATTTT. Protein sequence: CSAGGGPKGTDTQYF.